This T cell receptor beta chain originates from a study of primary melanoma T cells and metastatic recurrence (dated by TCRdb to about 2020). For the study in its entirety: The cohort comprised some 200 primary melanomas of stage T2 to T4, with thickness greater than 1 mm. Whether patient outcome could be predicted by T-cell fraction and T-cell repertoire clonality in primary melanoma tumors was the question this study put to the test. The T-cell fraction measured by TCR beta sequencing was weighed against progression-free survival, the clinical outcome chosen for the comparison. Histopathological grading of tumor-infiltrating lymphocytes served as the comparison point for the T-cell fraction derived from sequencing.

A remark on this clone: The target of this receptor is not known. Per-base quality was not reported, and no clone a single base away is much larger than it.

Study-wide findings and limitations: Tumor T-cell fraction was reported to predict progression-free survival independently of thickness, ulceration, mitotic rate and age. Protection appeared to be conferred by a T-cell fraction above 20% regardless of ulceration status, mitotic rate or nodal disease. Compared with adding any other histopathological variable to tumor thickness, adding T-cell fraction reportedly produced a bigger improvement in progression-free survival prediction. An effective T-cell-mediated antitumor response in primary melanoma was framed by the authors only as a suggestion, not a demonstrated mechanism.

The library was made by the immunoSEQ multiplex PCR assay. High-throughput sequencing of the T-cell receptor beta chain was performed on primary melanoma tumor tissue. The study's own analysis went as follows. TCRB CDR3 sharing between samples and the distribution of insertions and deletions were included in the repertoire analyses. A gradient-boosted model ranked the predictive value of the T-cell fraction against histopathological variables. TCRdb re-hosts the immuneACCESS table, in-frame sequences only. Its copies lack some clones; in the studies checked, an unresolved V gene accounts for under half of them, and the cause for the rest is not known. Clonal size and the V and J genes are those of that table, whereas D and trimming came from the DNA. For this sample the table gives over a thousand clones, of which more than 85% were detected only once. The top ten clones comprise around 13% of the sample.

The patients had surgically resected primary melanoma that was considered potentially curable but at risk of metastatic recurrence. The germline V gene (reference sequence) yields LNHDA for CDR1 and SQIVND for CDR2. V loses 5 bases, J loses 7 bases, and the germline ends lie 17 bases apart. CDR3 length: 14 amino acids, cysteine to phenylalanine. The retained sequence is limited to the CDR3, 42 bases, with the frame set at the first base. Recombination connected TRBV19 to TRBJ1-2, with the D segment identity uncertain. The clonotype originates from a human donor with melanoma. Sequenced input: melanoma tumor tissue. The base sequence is TGTGCCAGTAGTCGTTTAGAGGCAGGTGCTGGCTACACCTTC. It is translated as CASSRLEAGAGYTF.